Shown below are 24 T cell receptor beta chains from a single sample sequenced in a study of identical twins. One entry per CDR3 protein results from TCRdb running MiXCR on the 5' RACE reads. This sample has about 190,000 distinct CDR3 sequences, with 15% found just once. Another study also made use of these data, one on T cells expressing NK-cell markers.

The sequencing sample was made of CD8+ T cells sorted from blood. The receptors were sampled from a woman aged 18-35 years in good health.

The chain couples TRBV11-1 to TRBJ2-6, with a possible D match to TRBD2 (6 bases). Trimming took off 5 bases at V and 1 base at J, with 21 bases between the two ends. This CDR3 contains 19 residues. From germline, CDR1 is SGHAT and CDR2 FQDESV (reference sequence). This CDR3 is CASSHPPGRTNSGANVLTF. CDR3 DNA sequence: TGTGCCAGCAGCCACCCCCCCGGACGGACTAATTCTGGGGCCAACGTCCTGACTTTC.

This clonotype was recorded many times. CDR3 sequence: CASSPLPQGTKNIQYF. DNA for the CDR3: TGTGCCAGCAGTCCACTTCCCCAGGGAACCAAAAACATTCAGTACTTC. V usage is TRBV12-3 or TRBV12-4 and J usage is TRBJ2-4, with D possibly matching TRBD1 (5 bases). This CDR3 has 16 amino acids. The V end was cut by 5 bases, the J end by 2 bases, with 16 bases between.

This sequence joins TRBV6-5 and TRBJ2-1; 12 bases map to TRBD2. The CDR3 has 16 residues. Germline V CDR1 and CDR2: MNHEY, SVGAGI. Trimming cost V 0 bases and J 9 bases; bases outside gene matches: 6. CDR3 in amino acids: CASSYSALAGGLEQFF. CDR3 DNA sequence: TGTGCCAGCAGTTACTCGGCGCTAGCGGGGGGGCTTGAGCAGTTCTTC.

This clonotype was observed a handful of times. The chain joins TRBV7-2 to TRBJ2-7; D may match TRBD1 or TRBD2 (5 bases each). V was trimmed by 2 bases and J by 2 bases, leaving 16 bases between them. CDR3 size: 16 residues. CDR1 and CDR2 (germline): SGHTA, FQGNSA. In DNA, the CDR3 is TGTGCCAGCAGCTTAACGACAGCTAGCCTTCCCTACGAGCAGTACTTC. Encoded protein: CASSLTTASLPYEQYF.

In its sample, this clonotype was seen a few times. For the CDR3, the DNA is TGTGCCAGCAGCGTGACAGGGGGCGACGGCTACACCTTC. This translates into CASSVTGGDGYTF. The J gene is TRBJ1-2, the V gene TRBV9; 10 nucleotides line up with TRBD1. The germline V gene encodes CDR1 SGDLS and CDR2 YYNGEE. The CDR3 is made up of 13 amino acids. V lost 2 bases, J lost 8 bases, and 3 bases stayed unmatched. The whole variable domain, filled in from reference TRBV9 and TRBJ1-2, reads DSGVTQTPKHLITATGQRVTLRCSPRSGDLSVYWYQQSLDQGLQFLIQYYNGEERAKGNILERFSAQQFPDLHSELNLSSLELGDSALYFCASSVTGGDGYTFGSGTRLTVV.

The genes are TRBV20-1 and TRBJ1-5, with D possibly matching TRBD1 (5 bases). Germline CDR1 is DFQATT and CDR2 is SNEGSKA (reference sequence). Trimming stripped 5 bases from V and 0 bases from J, with 8 bases between. This CDR3 is 13 amino acids long. CDR3 nucleotide sequence: TGCAGTGCTCAGGGAGATAGCAATCAGCCCCAGCATTTT. Protein: CSAQGDSNQPQHF.

The chain has TRBV15 and TRBJ2-7; D perhaps matches TRBD1 (6 bases). The CDR3 has 16 amino acids. V gave up 5 bases and J gave up 3 bases, with 20 bases separating them. From germline, CDR1 is LNHNV and CDR2 YYDKDF (reference sequence). The CDR3 bases are TGTGCCACCAGCGGCCTCCGGGACAACCCTTTCTACGAGCAGTACTTC. Residues: CATSGLRDNPFYEQYF.

The chain is built from TRBV29-1 and TRBJ1-5; D remains unclear. The V end lost 5 bases, the J end lost 10 bases, and 3 bases lay between the germline ends. The germline CDR1 and CDR2 sequences are SQVTM and ANQGSEA. This CDR3 has 8 amino acids. The CDR3 DNA follows: TGCAGCGTTCGCCCCCAGCATTTT. Its protein product is CSVRPQHF. Based on the CDR3 plus reference TRBV29-1 and TRBJ1-5, the full variable domain is SAVISQKPSRDICQRGTSLTIQCQVDSQVTMMFWYRQQPGQSLTLIATANQGSEATYESGFVIDKFPISRPNLTFSTLTVSNMSPEDSSIYLCSVRPQHFGDGTRLSIL.

This clonotype was seen a few times. CDR3 DNA sequence: TGTGCCAGCAGGCTAGCGGGAGACTACGAGCAGTACTTC. This gives the protein CASRLAGDYEQYF. The V and J genes are TRBV6-2 or TRBV6-3 and TRBJ2-7; TRBD2 agrees at 10 bases. Germline CDR1 and CDR2: MNHEY and SVGEGT. There are 13 residues in the CDR3. The trim removed 6 bases at V and 3 bases at J, leaving 2 bases unmatched.

The chain links TRBV28 to TRBJ2-7; unclear D gene. The CDR3 spans 12 residues. Deletions cut 4 bases from V and 5 bases from J, with 9 bases between. Germline V CDR1 and CDR2: MDHEN, SYDVKM. CDR3 DNA: TGTGCCAGCAGTTGGTCTCCGGACGAGCAGTACTTC. The encoded protein is CASSWSPDEQYF. Based on the CDR3 plus reference TRBV28 and TRBJ2-7, the full variable domain is DVKVTQSSRYLVKRTGEKVFLECVQDMDHENMFWYRQDPGLGLRLIYFSYDVKMKEKGDIPEGYSVSREKKERFSLILESASTNQTSMYLCASSWSPDEQYFGPGTRLTVT.

This chain uses TRBV7-6 with TRBJ2-1; D not resolved. Trimming left V 4 bases short and J 8 bases short, with 12 bases between. Per germline, CDR1 SGHVS and CDR2 FNYEAQ. The CDR3 extends over 13 amino acids. CDR3 protein: CASSYPSVDEQFF. Written as DNA, the CDR3 is TGTGCCAGCAGCTACCCGTCTGTCGATGAGCAGTTCTTC.

V is TRBV7-9 and J is TRBJ2-7; a possible D gene is TRBD2 (5 bases). Trimming shortened V by 6 bases and J by 6 bases, and 18 bases separated the two germline ends. Germline V gives CDR1 SEHNR, CDR2 FQNEAQ (reference sequence). This CDR3 contains 14 residues. The CDR3 protein is CASSDGHGLFEQYF. CDR3 nucleotide sequence: TGTGCCAGCAGTGATGGTCACGGACTTTTCGAGCAGTACTTC.

This clonotype has only a few counts. The rearrangement links TRBV21-1 to TRBJ1-1; no DNA check was done on the table's D call, TRBD1. TRBV21-1 corresponds to a pseudogene. The CDR3 is 16 residues long. This chain's CDR3 is CAGKRDFRDANTEAFF. In DNA form, the CDR3 reads TGTGCCGGTAAACGAGATTTCCGGGACGCGAACACTGAAGCTTTCTTT.

The gene calls are TRBV29-1 and TRBJ2-2, with D unresolved. CDR1 SQVTM and CDR2 ANQGSEA come from the germline V gene. The CDR3 totals 12 residues. The V end lost 6 bases, the J end lost 4 bases, and 9 bases lay between the germline ends. The CDR3: CSVPQITGELFF. The CDR3 DNA is TGCAGCGTCCCTCAGATCACCGGGGAGCTGTTTTTT.

This clonotype was seen a few times. The chain uses TRBV3-1 and TRBJ2-7; 8 bases are shared with TRBD2. This CDR3 is 13 amino acids long. V gave up 4 bases and J gave up 6 bases; unmatched junction bases: 5. Per the germline V gene, CDR1 is LGHDT and CDR2 is YNNKEL (reference sequence). CDR3 residues: CASSLGLVREQYF. Here the CDR3 DNA reads TGTGCCAGCAGCCTGGGACTAGTACGCGAGCAGTACTTC.

This clonotype was counted a few times. Here the CDR3 reads CASSDSGSSYEQYF. The CDR3 DNA sequence: TGTGCCAGCAGCGACAGCGGGAGTTCCTACGAGCAGTACTTC. The chain has TRBV11-2 and TRBJ2-7; 8 nucleotides agree with TRBD2. The CDR3 is 14 residues long. V was pared by 5 bases and J by 1 base, with 4 bases of the junction left unmatched. Germline lookup yields CDR1 SGHAT and CDR2 FQNNGV.

This clonotype was recorded only once. The chain couples TRBV4-1 to TRBJ2-5; a possible D gene is TRBD1 (5 bases). The CDR3 runs 14 residues. Germline V gives CDR1 MGHRA, CDR2 YSYEKL. Deletions cut 1 base from V and 5 bases from J, with 11 bases between. The CDR3 DNA reads TGCGCCAGCAGCCAAGTGGGGCAGGGTGAGACCCAGTACTTC. It yields the protein CASSQVGQGETQYF.

V gene TRBV13 combines with J gene TRBJ2-1; possibly TRBD1 or TRBD2 for D (6 bases each). The germline V and J ends were trimmed by 5 bases and 2 bases, with 22 bases remaining between them. The germline gives CDR1 PRHDT, CDR2 FYEKMQ (reference sequence). This CDR3 spans 18 amino acids. The CDR3 sequence is CASSQGTVLRSAYNEQFF. CDR3 nucleotides: TGTGCCAGCAGCCAGGGGACTGTCCTCCGAAGCGCCTACAATGAGCAGTTCTTC.

The table lists this clonotype with a few counts. The chain employs TRBV19 and TRBJ1-1, with TRBD1 identical over 10 bases. This CDR3 has 15 residues. The trim removed 6 bases at V and 1 base at J, leaving 5 bases unmatched. The V gene's germline CDR1 is LNHDA and CDR2 SQIVND (reference sequence). The CDR3 here is CASRWDRGGNTEAFF. The DNA for the CDR3 is TGTGCCAGTAGATGGGACAGGGGTGGGAACACTGAAGCTTTCTTT.

This chain links TRBV12-5 with TRBJ2-7; possibly TRBD1 for D (5 bases). The ends were cut back, 6 bases at V and 3 bases at J, with 9 bases in the middle. Germline-derived CDR1 and CDR2 are LGHNT and FRNRAP. The CDR3 sequence is 12 residues long. CDR3 nucleotides: TGTGCTAGTGGCGATGACAGCTACGAGCAGTACTTC. It yields the protein CASGDDSYEQYF.

Many counts were recorded for this clonotype. This sequence joins TRBV27 and TRBJ2-7, with a tentative D call TRBD2 (5 bases). Germline V gene sequence: CDR1 MNHEY, CDR2 SMNVEV (reference sequence). This CDR3 contains 15 residues. Trimming removed 3 bases at V and 3 bases at J, with 15 bases between. CDR3 coding DNA: TGTGCCAGCAGTTTTGGCGGAGGACGGTACTACGAGCAGTACTTC. Protein product: CASSFGGGRYYEQYF.

The genes are TRBV11-2 and TRBJ2-1; no definite D call. This CDR3 spans 15 amino acids. Trimming stripped 2 bases from V and 5 bases from J, with 13 bases between. Germline CDR1 reads SGHAT; CDR2 reads FQNNGV. CDR3 residues: CASSLRAGSNNEQFF. CDR3 bases: TGTGCCAGCAGCTTAAGGGCCGGGTCTAACAATGAGCAGTTCTTC.

The V gene is TRBV27, the J gene TRBJ2-7; 7 nucleotides align to TRBD1. Germline lookup yields CDR1 MNHEY and CDR2 SMNVEV (reference sequence). J gave up 2 bases and V 7 bases, and 11 bases lay outside the gene matches. The CDR3 is 15 amino acids. The CDR3: CASKLTGLGTYEQYF. The DNA for the CDR3 is TGTGCCAGCAAACTGACAGGGTTAGGAACCTACGAGCAGTACTTC.

The V gene is TRBV9, the J gene TRBJ2-2; 9 bases map to TRBD2. Germline lookup yields CDR1 SGDLS and CDR2 YYNGEE. CDR3 length equals 17 residues. The V segment lost 7 bases and the J segment 2 bases; nucleotides outside the gene matches: 12. CDR3 sequence: CASGRGGGAPNTGELFF. The CDR3 region has the DNA TGTGCCAGCGGACGTGGCGGGGGGGCGCCTAACACCGGGGAGCTGTTTTTT.